The present entry profiles one TCR beta chain with its context. The data are from a study of blood T cell repertoires in COVID-19. Study in general: Samples representing acute and convalescent COVID-19 were sourced from the United States, Italy and Spain. T cells, B-cell-depleted T cells, or PBMCs supplied cDNA or gDNA.

Germline CDR1 SGHRS, CDR2 YFSETQ. The ends lost 3 bases at V and 2 bases at J; junction bases unmatched: 13. This CDR3 is 19 amino acids long. Study processing details: The authors estimated nucleated cell counts from reference gene primer amplification. TCRdb keeps only in-frame clones here, not all; method: immunoSEQ multiplex PCR. V and J calls and clone size are those listed in that table; D and trimming were worked out from the DNA. There are about 460,000 clones in the sample; around nine tenths occur only once, and under 9.5% lies in the top ten. This clonotype originated in a woman aged 55-75 years who had recovered from COVID-19. Specimen: PBMCs or T cells enriched from blood (not recorded which). J is TRBJ2-1 and V is TRBV5-1; 11 bases map to TRBD2. Written as DNA, the CDR3 is TGCGCCAGCAGCTCCAGTTTTAGCGGGGGGGAACCCCCCTACAATGAGCAGTTCTTC. Translating gives CASSSSFSGGEPPYNEQFF.